This TCR beta chain was identified in a study of molecular identifiers for immune sequencing clone quantification. TCR libraries were built in bulk with a published protocol and specific TCR primers. TCRdb re-derived calls from the PCR reads in MiXCR, one entry per CDR3 protein. The data contain about 510,000 distinct CDR3 sequences, 20% to 25% of them seen just once; the ten biggest clones take up under 0.85%. The germline V gene has CDR1 MDHEN and CDR2 SYDVKM. The V segment lost 8 bases and the J segment 4 bases; nucleotides outside the gene matches: 4. This CDR3 has 13 residues. Comment on this clonotype: This may come from a read error, since a much larger clone is one base off.

The chain uses TRBV28 and TRBJ1-4; the match to TRBD1 covers 7 bases. The sample consisted of naive CD8+ T cells from blood, with Jurkat cell RNA spiked in. As for subset: FACS-sorted CD8+CD4-CCR7+CD45RA+ naive T cells. The source of this sequence is a human donor in good health. Some libraries in this study had Jurkat cell RNA spiked in. The CDR3 region is CASLGQYNEKLFF. CDR3 in DNA: TGTGCCAGCTTGGGACAGTATAATGAAAAACTGTTTTTT.